The clone carrying this T cell receptor (beta chain) was seen only a few times. Its specificity is unknown. Assay: immunoSEQ multiplex PCR; the TCRdb copy retains only in-frame clones and omits some. The sample holds some 10,000 clones, 70% seen once. Germline CDR1 reads MNHEY; CDR2 reads SVGAGI. The length of the CDR3 is 15 residues. Germline trimming cut 6 bases from V and 5 bases from J; bases unmatched to any gene: 9. The entry originates in a study of T cells in narcolepsy. Notes on the study in general: Healthy controls reportedly lacked the autoreactive clonotypes serially found in patients' blood. HCRT-specific and TRIB2-specific autoreactive clonotypes appeared among same-patient CSF and blood CD4+ clonotypes.

The origin of this receptor is a human donor with narcolepsy. The sequenced sample consisted of CD45RA- memory CD8+ T cells from PBMCs. J is TRBJ2-7 and V is TRBV6-5, with 11 bases that match TRBD2. The CDR3 DNA sequence: TGTGCCAGCAGCCACACTAGCGGGAGTATCCACGAGCAGTACTTC. It translates to CASSHTSGSIHEQYF.